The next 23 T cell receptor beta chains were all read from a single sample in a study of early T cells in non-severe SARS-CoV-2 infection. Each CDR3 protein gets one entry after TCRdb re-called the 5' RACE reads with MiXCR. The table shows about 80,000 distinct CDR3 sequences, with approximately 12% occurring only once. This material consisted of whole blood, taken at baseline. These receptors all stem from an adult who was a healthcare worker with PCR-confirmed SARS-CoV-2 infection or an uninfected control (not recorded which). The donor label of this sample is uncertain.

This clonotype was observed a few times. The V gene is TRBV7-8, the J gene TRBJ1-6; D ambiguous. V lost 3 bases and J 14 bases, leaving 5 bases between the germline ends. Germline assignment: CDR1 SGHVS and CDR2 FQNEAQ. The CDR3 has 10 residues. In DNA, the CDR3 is TGTGCCAGCAGCTTCCGATCCCTCCACTTT. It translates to CASSFRSLHF.

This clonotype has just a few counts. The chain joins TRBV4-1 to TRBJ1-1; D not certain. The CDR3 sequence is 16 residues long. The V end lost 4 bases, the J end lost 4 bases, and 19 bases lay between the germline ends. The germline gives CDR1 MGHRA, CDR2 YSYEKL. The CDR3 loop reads CASSPEVLYSITEAFF. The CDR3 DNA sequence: TGCGCCAGCAGCCCCGAAGTCTTATACAGCATCACTGAAGCTTTCTTT.

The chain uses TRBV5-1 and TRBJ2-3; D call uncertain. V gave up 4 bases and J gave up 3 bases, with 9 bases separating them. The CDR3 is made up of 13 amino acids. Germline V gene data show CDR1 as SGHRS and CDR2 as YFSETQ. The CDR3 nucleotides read TGCGCCAGCAGCGCAAAGGGTACAGATACGCAGTATTTT. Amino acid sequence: CASSAKGTDTQYF. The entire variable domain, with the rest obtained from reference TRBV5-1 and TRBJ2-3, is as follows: KAGVTQTPRYLIKTRGQQVTLSCSPISGHRSVSWYQQTPGQGLQFLFEYFSETQRNKGNFPGRFSGRQFSNSRSEMNVSTLELGDSALYLCASSAKGTDTQYFGPGTRLTVL.

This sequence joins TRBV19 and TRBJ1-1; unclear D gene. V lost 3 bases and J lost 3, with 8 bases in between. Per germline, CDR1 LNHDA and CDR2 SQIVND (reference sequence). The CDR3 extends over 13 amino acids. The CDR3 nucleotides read TGTGCCAGTAGTATGCGACCCTACACTGAAGCTTTCTTT. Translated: CASSMRPYTEAFF. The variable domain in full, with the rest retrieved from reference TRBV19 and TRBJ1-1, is DGGITQSPKYLFRKEGQNVTLSCEQNLNHDAMYWYRQDPGQGLRLIYYSQIVNDFQKGDIAEGYSVSREKKESFPLTVTSAQKNPTAFYLCASSMRPYTEAFFGQGTRLTVV.

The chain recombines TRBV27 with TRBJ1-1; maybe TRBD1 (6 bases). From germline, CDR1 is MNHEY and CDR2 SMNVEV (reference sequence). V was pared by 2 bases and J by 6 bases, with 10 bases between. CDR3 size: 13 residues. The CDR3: CASSLGGRAEAFF. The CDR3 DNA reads TGTGCCAGCAGTTTAGGGGGGCGTGCTGAAGCTTTCTTT.

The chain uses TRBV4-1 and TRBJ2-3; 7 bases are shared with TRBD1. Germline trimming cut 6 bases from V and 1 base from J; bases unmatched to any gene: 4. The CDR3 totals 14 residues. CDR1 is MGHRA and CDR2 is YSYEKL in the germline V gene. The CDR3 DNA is TGCGCCAGCAGGAGGACAGGAGGCACAGATACGCAGTATTTT. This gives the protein CASRRTGGTDTQYF.

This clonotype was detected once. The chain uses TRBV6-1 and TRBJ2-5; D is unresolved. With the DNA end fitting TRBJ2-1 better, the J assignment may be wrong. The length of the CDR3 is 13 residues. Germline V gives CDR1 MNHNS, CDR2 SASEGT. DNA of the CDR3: TGTGCCAGCAGTGAAGCGCGACAAGAGACCCAGTTCTTC. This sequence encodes CASSEARQETQFF.

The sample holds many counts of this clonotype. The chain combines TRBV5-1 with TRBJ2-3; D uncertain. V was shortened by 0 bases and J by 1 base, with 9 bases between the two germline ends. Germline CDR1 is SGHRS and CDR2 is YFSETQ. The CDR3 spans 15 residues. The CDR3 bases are TGCGCCAGCAGCTTGGTGGGTCTCCGCACAGATACGCAGTATTTT. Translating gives CASSLVGLRTDTQYF.

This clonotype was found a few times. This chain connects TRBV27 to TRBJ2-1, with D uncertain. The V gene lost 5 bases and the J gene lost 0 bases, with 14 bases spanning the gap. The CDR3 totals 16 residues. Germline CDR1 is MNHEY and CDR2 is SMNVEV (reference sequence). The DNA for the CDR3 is TGTGCCAGCAGTCCTTCGACCGGAAGCTCCTACAATGAGCAGTTCTTC. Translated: CASSPSTGSSYNEQFF.

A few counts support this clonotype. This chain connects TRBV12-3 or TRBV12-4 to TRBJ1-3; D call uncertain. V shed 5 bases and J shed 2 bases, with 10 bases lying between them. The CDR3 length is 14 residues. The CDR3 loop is CASSPFGAGNTIYF. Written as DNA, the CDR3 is TGTGCCAGCAGTCCCTTCGGGGCTGGAAACACCATATATTTT.

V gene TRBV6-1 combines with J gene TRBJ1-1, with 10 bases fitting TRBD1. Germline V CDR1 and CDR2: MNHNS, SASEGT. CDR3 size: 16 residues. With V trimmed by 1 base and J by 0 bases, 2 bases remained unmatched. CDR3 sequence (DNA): TGTGCCAGCAGTGAAGGGACAGGGGGTTTGAACACTGAAGCTTTCTTT. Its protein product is CASSEGTGGLNTEAFF.

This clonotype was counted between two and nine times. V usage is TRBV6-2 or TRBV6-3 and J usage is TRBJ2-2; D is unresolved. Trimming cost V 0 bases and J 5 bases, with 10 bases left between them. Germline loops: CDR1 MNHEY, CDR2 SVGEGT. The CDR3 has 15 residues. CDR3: CASSYSAMETGELFF. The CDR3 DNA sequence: TGTGCCAGCAGTTACTCCGCCATGGAAACCGGGGAGCTGTTTTTT.

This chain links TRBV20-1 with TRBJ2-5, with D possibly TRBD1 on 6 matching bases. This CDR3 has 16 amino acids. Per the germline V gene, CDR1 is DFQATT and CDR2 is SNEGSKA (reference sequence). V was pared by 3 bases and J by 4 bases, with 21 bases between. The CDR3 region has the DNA TGCAGTGCTAGGGGGTCCGGGACATCAATAGGAGAGACCCAGTACTTC. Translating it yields CSARGSGTSIGETQYF.

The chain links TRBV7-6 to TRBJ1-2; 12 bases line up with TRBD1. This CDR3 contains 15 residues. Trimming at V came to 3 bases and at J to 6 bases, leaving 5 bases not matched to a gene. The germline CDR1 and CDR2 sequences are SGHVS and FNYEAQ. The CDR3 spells CASSLRDRGRDGYTF. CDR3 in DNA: TGTGCCAGCAGCTTGCGGGACAGGGGGCGTGATGGCTACACCTTC.

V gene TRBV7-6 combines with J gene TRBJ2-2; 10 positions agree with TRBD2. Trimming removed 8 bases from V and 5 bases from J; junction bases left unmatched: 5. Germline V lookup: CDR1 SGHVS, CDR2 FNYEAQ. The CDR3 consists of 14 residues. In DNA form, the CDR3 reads TGTGCCAGCGGAACTAGCGGGGCGACCGGGGAGCTGTTTTTT. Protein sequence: CASGTSGATGELFF.

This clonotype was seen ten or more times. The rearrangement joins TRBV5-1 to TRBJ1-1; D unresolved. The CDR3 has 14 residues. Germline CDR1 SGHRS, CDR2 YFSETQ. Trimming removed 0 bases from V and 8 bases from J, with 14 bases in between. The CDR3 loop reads CASSLAPGQAEAFF. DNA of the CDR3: TGCGCCAGCAGCTTGGCCCCGGGCCAAGCAGAAGCTTTCTTT.

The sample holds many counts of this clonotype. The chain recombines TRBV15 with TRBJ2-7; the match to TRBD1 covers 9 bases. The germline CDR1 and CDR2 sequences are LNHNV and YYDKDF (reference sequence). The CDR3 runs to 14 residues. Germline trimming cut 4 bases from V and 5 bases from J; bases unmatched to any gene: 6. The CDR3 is CATSIGTGLDEQYF. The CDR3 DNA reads TGTGCCACCAGCATCGGGACAGGGCTCGACGAGCAGTACTTC.

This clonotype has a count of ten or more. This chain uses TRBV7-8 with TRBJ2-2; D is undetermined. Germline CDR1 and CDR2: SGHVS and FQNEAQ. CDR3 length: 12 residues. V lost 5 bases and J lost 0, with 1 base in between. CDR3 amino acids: CASSPNTGELFF. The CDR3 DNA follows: TGTGCCAGCAGCCCGAACACCGGGGAGCTGTTTTTT.

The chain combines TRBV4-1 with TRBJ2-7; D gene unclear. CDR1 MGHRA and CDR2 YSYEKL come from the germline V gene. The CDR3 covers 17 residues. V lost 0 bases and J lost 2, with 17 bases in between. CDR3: CASSQDSRDLIPYEQYF. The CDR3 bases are TGCGCCAGCAGCCAAGATTCGCGCGACTTAATCCCCTACGAGCAGTACTTC.

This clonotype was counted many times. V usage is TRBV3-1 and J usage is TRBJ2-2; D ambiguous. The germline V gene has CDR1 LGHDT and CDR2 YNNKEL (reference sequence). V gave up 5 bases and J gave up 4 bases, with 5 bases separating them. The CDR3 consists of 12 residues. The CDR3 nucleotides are TGTGCCAGCAGCTACGGCACCGGGGAGCTGTTTTTT. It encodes CASSYGTGELFF.

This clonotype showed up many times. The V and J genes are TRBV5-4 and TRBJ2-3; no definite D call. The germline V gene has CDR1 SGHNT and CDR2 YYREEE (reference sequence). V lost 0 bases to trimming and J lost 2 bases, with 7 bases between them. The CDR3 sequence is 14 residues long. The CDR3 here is CASSLEANTDTQYF. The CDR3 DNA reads TGTGCCAGCAGCTTGGAGGCCAACACAGATACGCAGTATTTT.

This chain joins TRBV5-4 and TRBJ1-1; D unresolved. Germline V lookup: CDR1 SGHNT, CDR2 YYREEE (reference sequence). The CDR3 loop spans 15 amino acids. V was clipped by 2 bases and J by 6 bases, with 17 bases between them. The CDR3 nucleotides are TGTGCCAGCAGCTTAATAGAGGGAGAAAGACCTGAAGCTTTCTTT. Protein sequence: CASSLIEGERPEAFF. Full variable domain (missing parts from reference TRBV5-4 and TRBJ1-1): ETGVTQSPTHLIKTRGQQVTLRCSSQSGHNTVSWYQQALGQGPQFIFQYYREEENGRGNFPPRFSGLQFPNYSSELNVNALELDDSALYLCASSLIEGERPEAFFGQGTRLTVV.

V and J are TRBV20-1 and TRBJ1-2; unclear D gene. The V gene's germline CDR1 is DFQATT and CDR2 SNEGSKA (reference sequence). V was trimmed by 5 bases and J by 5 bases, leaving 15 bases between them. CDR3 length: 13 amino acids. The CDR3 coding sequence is TGCAGTGCTTTGGGAAGCAACGCTTATGGCTACACCTTC. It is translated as CSALGSNAYGYTF.